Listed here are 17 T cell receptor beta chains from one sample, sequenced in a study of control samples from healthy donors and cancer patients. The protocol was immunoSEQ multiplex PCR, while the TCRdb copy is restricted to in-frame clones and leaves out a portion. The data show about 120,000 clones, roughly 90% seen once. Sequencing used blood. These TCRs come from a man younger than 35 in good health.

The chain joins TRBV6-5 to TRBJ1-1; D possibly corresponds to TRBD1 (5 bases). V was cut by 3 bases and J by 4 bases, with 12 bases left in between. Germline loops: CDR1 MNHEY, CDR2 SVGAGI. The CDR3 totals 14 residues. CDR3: CASSYGGVGTEAFF. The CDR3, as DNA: TGTGCCAGCAGTTATGGGGGGGTAGGCACTGAAGCTTTCTTT.

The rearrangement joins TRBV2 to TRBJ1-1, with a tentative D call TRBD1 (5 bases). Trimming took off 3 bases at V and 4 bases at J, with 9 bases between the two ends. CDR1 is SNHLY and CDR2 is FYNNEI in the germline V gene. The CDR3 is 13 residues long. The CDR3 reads CASSEQGSTEAFF. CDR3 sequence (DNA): TGTGCCAGCAGTGAGCAGGGTAGCACTGAAGCTTTCTTT.

CDR3 protein: CASSFETSSSYNSPLHF. In DNA, the CDR3 is TGTGCCAGCAGTTTCGAAACCTCGAGCTCCTATAATTCACCCCTCCACTTT. This chain links TRBV27 with TRBJ1-6; D call uncertain. The CDR3 is 17 residues long. Germline V gene lookup returns CDR1 MNHEY and CDR2 SMNVEV (reference sequence). With 3 bases removed from V and 0 bases from J, the gap between germline ends came to 12 bases.

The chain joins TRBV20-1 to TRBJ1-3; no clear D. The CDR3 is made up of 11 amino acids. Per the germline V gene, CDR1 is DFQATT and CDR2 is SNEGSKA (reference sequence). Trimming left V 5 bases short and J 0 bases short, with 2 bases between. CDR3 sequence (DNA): TGCAGTGCTCTCTCTGGAAACACCATATATTTT. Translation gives CSALSGNTIYF.

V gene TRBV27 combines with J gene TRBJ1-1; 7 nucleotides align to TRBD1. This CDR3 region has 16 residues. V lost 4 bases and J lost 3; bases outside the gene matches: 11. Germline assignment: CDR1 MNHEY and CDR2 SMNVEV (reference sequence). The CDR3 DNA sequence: TGTGCCAGCAGTTCCTGGACAGGCAGAGGGGACACTGAAGCTTTCTTT. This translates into CASSSWTGRGDTEAFF.

CDR3 coding DNA: TGTGCCAGCAGGAAGGCCGGGGGAGCCACTGAAGCTTTCTTT. This gives the protein CASRKAGGATEAFF. The chain uses TRBV5-4 and TRBJ1-1, with D possibly matching TRBD1 (5 bases). The CDR3 contains 14 residues. Germline CDR1 reads SGHNT; CDR2 reads YYREEE (reference sequence). The germline V and J ends were trimmed by 5 bases and 4 bases, with 15 bases remaining between them. Together with reference TRBV5-4 and TRBJ1-1, the CDR3 gives the full variable domain: ETGVTQSPTHLIKTRGQQVTLRCSSQSGHNTVSWYQQALGQGPQFIFQYYREEENGRGNFPPRFSGLQFPNYSSELNVNALELDDSALYLCASRKAGGATEAFFGQGTRLTVV.

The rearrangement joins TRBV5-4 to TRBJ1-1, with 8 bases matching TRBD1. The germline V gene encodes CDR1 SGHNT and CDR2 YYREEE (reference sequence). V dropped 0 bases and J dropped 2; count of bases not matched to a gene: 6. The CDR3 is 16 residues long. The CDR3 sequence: CASSLGLDRGNTEAFF. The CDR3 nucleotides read TGTGCCAGCAGCTTGGGACTCGACAGGGGAAACACTGAAGCTTTCTTT. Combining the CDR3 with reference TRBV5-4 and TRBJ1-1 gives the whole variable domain ETGVTQSPTHLIKTRGQQVTLRCSSQSGHNTVSWYQQALGQGPQFIFQYYREEENGRGNFPPRFSGLQFPNYSSELNVNALELDDSALYLCASSLGLDRGNTEAFFGQGTRLTVV.

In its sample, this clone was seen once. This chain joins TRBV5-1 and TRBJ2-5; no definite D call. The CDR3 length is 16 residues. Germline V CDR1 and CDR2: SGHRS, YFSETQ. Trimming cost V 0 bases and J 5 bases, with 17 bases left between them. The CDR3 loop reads CASSLGTYIRRETQYF. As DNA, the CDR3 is TGCGCCAGCAGCTTGGGGACCTACATCCGTAGGGAGACCCAGTACTTC.

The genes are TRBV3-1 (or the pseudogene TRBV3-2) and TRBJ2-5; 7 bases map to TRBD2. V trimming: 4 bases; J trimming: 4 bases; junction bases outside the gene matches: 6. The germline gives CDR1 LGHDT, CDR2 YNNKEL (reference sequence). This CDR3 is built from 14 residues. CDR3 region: CASSRSGGPETQYF. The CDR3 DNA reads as TGTGCCAGCAGCCGATCGGGAGGTCCAGAGACCCAGTACTTC.

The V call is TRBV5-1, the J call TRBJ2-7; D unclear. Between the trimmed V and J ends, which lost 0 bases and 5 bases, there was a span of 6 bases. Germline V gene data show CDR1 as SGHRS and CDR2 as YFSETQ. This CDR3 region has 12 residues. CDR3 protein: CASSLDLHEQYF. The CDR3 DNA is TGCGCCAGCAGCTTGGACTTACACGAGCAGTACTTC.

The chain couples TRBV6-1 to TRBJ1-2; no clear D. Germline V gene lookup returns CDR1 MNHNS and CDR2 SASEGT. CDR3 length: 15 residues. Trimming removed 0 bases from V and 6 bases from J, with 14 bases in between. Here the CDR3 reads CASSEAWAPPHGYTF. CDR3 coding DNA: TGTGCCAGCAGTGAAGCTTGGGCCCCACCCCATGGCTACACCTTC.

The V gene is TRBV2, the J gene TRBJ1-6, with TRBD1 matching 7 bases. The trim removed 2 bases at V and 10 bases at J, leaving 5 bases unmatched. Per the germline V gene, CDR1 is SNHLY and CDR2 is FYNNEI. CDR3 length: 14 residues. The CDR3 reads CASSERQGDSPLHF. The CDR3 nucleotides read TGTGCCAGCAGTGAACGGCAGGGGGACTCACCCCTCCACTTT. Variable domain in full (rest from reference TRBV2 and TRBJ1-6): EPEVTQTPSHQVTQMGQEVILRCVPISNHLYFYWYRQILGQKVEFLVSFYNNEISEKSEIFDDQFSVERPDGSNFTLKIRSTKLEDSAMYFCASSERQGDSPLHFGNGTRLTVT.

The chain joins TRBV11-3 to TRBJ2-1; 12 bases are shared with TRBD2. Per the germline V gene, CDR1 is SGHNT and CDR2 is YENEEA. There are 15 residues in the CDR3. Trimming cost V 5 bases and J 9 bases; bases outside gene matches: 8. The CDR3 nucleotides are TGTGCCAGCAGCCTCGGACTAGCGGGACGGATTGAGCAGTTCTTC. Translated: CASSLGLAGRIEQFF.

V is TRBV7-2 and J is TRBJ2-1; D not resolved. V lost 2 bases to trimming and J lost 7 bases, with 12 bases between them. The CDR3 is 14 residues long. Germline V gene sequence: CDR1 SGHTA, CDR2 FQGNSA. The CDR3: CASSLISGMNEQFF. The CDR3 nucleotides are TGTGCCAGCAGCTTAATTTCTGGGATGAATGAGCAGTTCTTC.

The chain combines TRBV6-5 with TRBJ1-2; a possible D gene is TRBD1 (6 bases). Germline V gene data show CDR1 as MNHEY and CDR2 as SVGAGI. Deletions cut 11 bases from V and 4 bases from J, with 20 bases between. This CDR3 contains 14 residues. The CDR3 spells CAVGEGRTVYGYTF. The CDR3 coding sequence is TGTGCCGTCGGAGAAGGGAGGACAGTCTATGGCTACACCTTC.

CDR3 loop: CASSQDMRGLSEQYF. CDR3 DNA sequence: TGTGCCAGCAGCCAAGATATGAGGGGGCTGAGCGAGCAGTACTTC. The chain recombines TRBV3-1 (or the pseudogene TRBV3-2) with TRBJ2-7; 7 positions match TRBD1. The germline gives CDR1 LGHDT, CDR2 YNNKEL (reference sequence). V lost 0 bases, J lost 6 bases, and 8 bases stayed unmatched. This CDR3 has 15 amino acids.

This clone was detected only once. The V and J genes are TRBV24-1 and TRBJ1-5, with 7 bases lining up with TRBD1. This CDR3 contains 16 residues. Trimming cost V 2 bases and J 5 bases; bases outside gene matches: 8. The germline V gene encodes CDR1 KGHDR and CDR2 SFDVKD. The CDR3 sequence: CATSDSRRGMDQPQHF. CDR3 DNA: TGTGCCACCAGTGATTCGCGCAGGGGGATGGATCAGCCCCAGCATTTT.